This T cell receptor (beta chain) comes out of a study of T cells in tuberculosis. On the study more broadly: The T cells targeted glucose monomycolate, a mycobacterial lipid, via CD1B. In South Africa, adults with active tuberculosis were compared with IGRA-negative and latently infected IGRA-positive adolescents.

Tuberculin skin test and IGRA determined adolescents' latent tuberculosis status at entry. TCRdb keeps only in-frame clones here, not all; method: immunoSEQ multiplex PCR. The data show roughly 35,000 clones, with around 92% seen just once and 9.5% to 13% held by the top ten. Broader study findings: Cases with active tuberculosis were adults, while controls were adolescents.

On this clone itself: Antigen specificity is unknown.

Trimming removed 5 bases from V and 0 bases from J, with 13 bases in between. Germline CDR1 reads SGHTA; CDR2 reads FQGNSA. The CDR3 spans 15 residues. The receptor was isolated from a donor between 10 and 35 years old with latent tuberculosis or without tuberculosis infection. Some clones in this sample may be carry-over from other donors' samples. The rearrangement uses TRBV7-2 and TRBJ1-2; no clear D gene. Source material: PBMCs. CDR3 region: CASSRGGTSNYGYTF. DNA of the CDR3: TGTGCCAGCAGCCGCGGAGGCACCTCTAACTATGGCTACACCTTC.